A single sample gave rise to the 8 T cell receptor beta chains below, sequenced in a study of T cells in localized non-small cell lung cancer. Assay used: immunoSEQ multiplex PCR; TCRdb lists only in-frame clones, some missing. The sample yields tens of thousands of clones, 70% to 90% seen once. Source: PBMCs, taken before any cancer treatment. The source of these receptors is a man aged 35 to 69 with stage II lung adenocarcinoma.

This clone was detected once. The chain carries TRBV27 and TRBJ2-5; no clear D. Germline V CDR1 and CDR2: MNHEY, SMNVEV (reference sequence). V was pared by 3 bases and J by 4 bases, with 9 bases between. The CDR3 sequence is 13 residues long. CDR3 coding DNA: TGTGCCAGCAGTTTTAGGCGGAGAGAGACCCAGTACTTC. Encoded protein: CASSFRRRETQYF.

J is TRBJ1-3 and V is TRBV19, with a weak D call TRBD1 (5 bases). Trimming stripped 1 base from V and 0 bases from J, with 10 bases between. The germline gives CDR1 LNHDA, CDR2 SQIVND (reference sequence). The CDR3 has 16 amino acids. The CDR3 region has the DNA TGTGCCAGTAGTATAGGGACAAGCCGCTCTGGAAACACCATATATTTT. Translating it yields CASSIGTSRSGNTIYF. Variable domain in full (rest from reference TRBV19 and TRBJ1-3): DGGITQSPKYLFRKEGQNVTLSCEQNLNHDAMYWYRQDPGQGLRLIYYSQIVNDFQKGDIAEGYSVSREKKESFPLTVTSAQKNPTAFYLCASSIGTSRSGNTIYFGEGSWLTVV.

This clone has only a few counts. This sequence joins TRBV7-2 and TRBJ2-5; a weak D match, TRBD1 (5 bases). V shed 1 base and J shed 2 bases, with 8 bases lying between them. The germline V gene encodes CDR1 SGHTA and CDR2 FQGNSA. CDR3 length: 14 amino acids. The chain's CDR3 is CASSLDTGQETQYF. In DNA form, the CDR3 reads TGTGCCAGCAGCTTAGATACAGGTCAAGAGACCCAGTACTTC.

The chain recombines TRBV5-1 with TRBJ2-1; TRBD2 matches at 8 bases. Germline loops: CDR1 SGHRS, CDR2 YFSETQ. V shed 0 bases and J 8 bases; nucleotides not matched to a gene: 7. This CDR3 spans 15 amino acids. The CDR3 here is CASSLEAGGWYEQFF. The CDR3 DNA is TGCGCCAGCAGCTTGGAGGCGGGAGGTTGGTATGAGCAGTTCTTC.

V and J are TRBV6-6 and TRBJ1-5, with D perhaps matching TRBD1 (5 bases). Trimming took 6 bases from V and 0 from J, leaving 9 bases between them. The CDR3 contains 14 residues. Germline CDR1 is MNHNY and CDR2 is SVGAGI (reference sequence). In nucleotides, the CDR3 is TGTGCCAGCAGCTTACAGGTTAGCAATCAGCCCCAGCATTTT. It yields the protein CASSLQVSNQPQHF.

The chain has TRBV7-3 and TRBJ2-2, with 8 bases identical to TRBD2. V was clipped by 5 bases and J by 3 bases; unmatched bases: 14. CDR1 and CDR2 from the germline V gene are SGHTA and FQGTGA. This CDR3 is 18 amino acids long. This CDR3 is CASSARLSGRAHTGELFF. The CDR3 DNA reads TGTGCCAGCAGCGCCCGTCTCTCCGGGAGGGCCCACACCGGGGAGCTGTTTTTT.

V usage is TRBV29-1 and J usage is TRBJ1-1; 7 positions agree with TRBD1. Trimming cost V 7 bases and J 4 bases; bases outside gene matches: 18. This CDR3 is built from 16 residues. The germline CDR1 and CDR2 sequences are SQVTM and ANQGSEA. CDR3 sequence reads: CSAAKQGYPGGTEAFF. CDR3 coding DNA: TGCAGCGCCGCGAAACAGGGGTATCCCGGAGGCACTGAAGCTTTCTTT. Looking up the rest from reference TRBV29-1 and TRBJ1-1 gives the full variable domain: SAVISQKPSRDICQRGTSLTIQCQVDSQVTMMFWYRQQPGQSLTLIATANQGSEATYESGFVIDKFPISRPNLTFSTLTVSNMSPEDSSIYLCSAAKQGYPGGTEAFFGQGTRLTVV.

The chain combines TRBV21-1 with TRBJ1-1. TRBV21-1 is designated a pseudogene. The CDR3 contains 19 residues. The DNA of the CDR3 is TGTGCCAGCAGCATACCCCGCCAGCCGGGTAGGTTAGGGAAGACTGAAGCTTTCTTT. It codes for CASSIPRQPGRLGKTEAFF.